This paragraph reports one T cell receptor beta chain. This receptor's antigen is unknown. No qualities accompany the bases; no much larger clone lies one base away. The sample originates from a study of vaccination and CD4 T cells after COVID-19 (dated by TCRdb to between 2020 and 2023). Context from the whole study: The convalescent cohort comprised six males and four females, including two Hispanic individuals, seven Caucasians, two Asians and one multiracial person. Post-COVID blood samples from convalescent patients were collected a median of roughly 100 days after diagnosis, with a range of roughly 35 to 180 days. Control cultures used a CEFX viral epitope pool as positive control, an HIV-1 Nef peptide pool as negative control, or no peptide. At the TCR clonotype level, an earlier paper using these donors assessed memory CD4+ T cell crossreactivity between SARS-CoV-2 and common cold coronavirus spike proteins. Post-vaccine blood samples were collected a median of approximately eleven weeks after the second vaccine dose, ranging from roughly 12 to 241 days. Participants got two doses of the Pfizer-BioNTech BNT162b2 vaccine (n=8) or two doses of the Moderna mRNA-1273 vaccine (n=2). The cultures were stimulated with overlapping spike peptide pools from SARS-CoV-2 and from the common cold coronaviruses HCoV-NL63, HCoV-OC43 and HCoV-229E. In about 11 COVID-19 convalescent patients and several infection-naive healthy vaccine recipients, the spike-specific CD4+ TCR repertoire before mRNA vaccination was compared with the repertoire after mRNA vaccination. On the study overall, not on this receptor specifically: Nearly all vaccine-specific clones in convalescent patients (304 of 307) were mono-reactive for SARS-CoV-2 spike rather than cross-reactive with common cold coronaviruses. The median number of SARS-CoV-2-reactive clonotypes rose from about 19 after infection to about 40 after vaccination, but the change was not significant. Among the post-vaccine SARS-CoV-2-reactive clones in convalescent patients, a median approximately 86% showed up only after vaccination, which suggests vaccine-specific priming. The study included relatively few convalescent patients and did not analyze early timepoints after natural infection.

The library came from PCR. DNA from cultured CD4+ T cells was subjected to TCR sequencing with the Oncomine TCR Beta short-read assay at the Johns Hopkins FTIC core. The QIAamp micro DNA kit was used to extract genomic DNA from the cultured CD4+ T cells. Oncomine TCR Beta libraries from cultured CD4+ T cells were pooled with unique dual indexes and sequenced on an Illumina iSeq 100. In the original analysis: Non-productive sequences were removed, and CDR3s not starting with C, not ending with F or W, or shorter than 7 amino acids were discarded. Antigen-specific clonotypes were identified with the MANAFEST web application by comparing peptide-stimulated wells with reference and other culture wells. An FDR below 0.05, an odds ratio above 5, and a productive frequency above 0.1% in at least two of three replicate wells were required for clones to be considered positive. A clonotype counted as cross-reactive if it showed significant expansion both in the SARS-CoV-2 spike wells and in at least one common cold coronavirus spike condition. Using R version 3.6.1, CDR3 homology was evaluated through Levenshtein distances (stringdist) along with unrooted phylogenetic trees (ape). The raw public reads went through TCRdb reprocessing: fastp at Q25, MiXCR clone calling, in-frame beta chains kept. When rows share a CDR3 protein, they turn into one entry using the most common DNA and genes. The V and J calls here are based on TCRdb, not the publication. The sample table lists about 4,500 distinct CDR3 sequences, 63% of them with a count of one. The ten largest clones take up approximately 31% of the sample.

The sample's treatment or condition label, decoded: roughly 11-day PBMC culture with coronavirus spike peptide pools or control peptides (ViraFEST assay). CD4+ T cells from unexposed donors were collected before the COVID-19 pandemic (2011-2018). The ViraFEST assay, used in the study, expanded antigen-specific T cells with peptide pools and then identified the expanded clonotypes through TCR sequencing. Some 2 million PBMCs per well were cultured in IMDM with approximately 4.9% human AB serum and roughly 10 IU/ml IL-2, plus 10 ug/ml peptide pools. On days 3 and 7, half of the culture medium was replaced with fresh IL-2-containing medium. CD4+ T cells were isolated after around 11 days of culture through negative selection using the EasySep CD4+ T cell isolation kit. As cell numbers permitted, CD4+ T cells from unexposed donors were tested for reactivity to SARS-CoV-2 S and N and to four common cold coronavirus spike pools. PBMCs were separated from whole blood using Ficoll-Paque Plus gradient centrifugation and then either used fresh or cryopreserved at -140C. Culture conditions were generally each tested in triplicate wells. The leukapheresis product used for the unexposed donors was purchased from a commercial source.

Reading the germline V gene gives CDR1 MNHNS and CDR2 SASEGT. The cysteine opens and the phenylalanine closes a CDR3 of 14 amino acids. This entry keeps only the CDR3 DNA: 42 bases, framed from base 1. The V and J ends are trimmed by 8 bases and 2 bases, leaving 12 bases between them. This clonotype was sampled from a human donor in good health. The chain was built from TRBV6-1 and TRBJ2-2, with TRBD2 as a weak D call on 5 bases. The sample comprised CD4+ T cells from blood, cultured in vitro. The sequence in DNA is TGTGCCAGCGGGGTCGGGGAAAACACCGGGGAGCTGTTTTTT. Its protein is CASGVGENTGELFF.